These 14 T cell receptor beta chains were sequenced from one sample in a study of OX40 agonist ivuxolimab in advanced cancers. Only in-frame clones appear in the TCRdb table, and some are missing; sequencing was by immunoSEQ multiplex PCR. The table records about 87,000 clones, approximately 87% of them present only once. Sequenced material: CD4+ or CD8+ T cells sorted from blood, taken in a trial of the OX40 agonist ivuxolimab. The receptors come from an adult with an advanced solid tumor such as melanoma, head and neck, liver or kidney cancer.

The chain has TRBV11-3 and TRBJ2-3; D perhaps matches TRBD1 (7 bases). V gave up 5 bases and J gave up 6 bases, with 12 bases separating them. Germline V gene lookup returns CDR1 SGHNT and CDR2 YENEEA. The CDR3 is 13 amino acids. CDR3 nucleotide sequence: TGTGCCAGCAGCCGGACAGGAGGGGATACGCAGTATTTT. Residues: CASSRTGGDTQYF.

This clone was recorded only once. V and J are TRBV7-7 and TRBJ2-2; 8 bases map to TRBD2. The CDR3 is 15 residues long. V dropped 5 bases and J dropped 4; count of bases not matched to a gene: 6. Germline CDR1 and CDR2: SSHAT and FNYEAQ (reference sequence). This CDR3 reads CASSAAGASTGELFF. The CDR3 DNA reads as TGTGCCAGCAGCGCAGCGGGAGCTAGCACCGGGGAGCTGTTTTTT.

This clone showed up just once. The chain carries TRBV6-6 and TRBJ2-7; 7 bases are shared with TRBD1. The CDR3 runs to 13 residues. Germline V CDR1 and CDR2: MNHNY, SVGAGI (reference sequence). V dropped 6 bases and J dropped 3; count of bases not matched to a gene: 5. The CDR3 nucleotides are TGTGCCAGCAGGCGGACAGGCTACTACGAGCAGTACTTC. Protein product: CASRRTGYYEQYF.

The chain couples TRBV2 to TRBJ1-5; 9 bases are shared with TRBD1. J gave up 5 bases and V 8 bases, and 7 bases lay outside the gene matches. Germline V gene data show CDR1 as SNHLY and CDR2 as FYNNEI. CDR3 size: 14 residues. CDR3 bases: TGTGCCAGCGCATTCGGACAGGGGTATCAGCCCCAGCATTTT. Translation: CASAFGQGYQPQHF.

This rearrangement joins TRBV13 to TRBJ1-1; D gene unclear. The germline V gene encodes CDR1 PRHDT and CDR2 FYEKMQ (reference sequence). The CDR3 length is 12 residues. Trimming took off 5 bases at V and 1 base at J, with 5 bases between the two ends. The CDR3 protein is CASSRQNTEAFF. The CDR3 nucleotides are TGTGCCAGCAGCCGACAGAACACTGAAGCTTTCTTT.

This chain links TRBV6-6 with TRBJ1-4; TRBD1 agrees at 10 bases. There are 15 residues in the CDR3. Germline V lookup: CDR1 MNHNY, CDR2 SVGAGI (reference sequence). Trimming removed 6 bases from V and 8 bases from J; junction bases left unmatched: 9. Written as DNA, the CDR3 is TGTGCCAGCAGCCGACAGGGGGCGCGAAAAGAAAAACTGTTTTTT. This translates into CASSRQGARKEKLFF.

The genes are TRBV19 and TRBJ1-5; maybe TRBD1 (6 bases). The CDR3 contains 14 residues. The germline gives CDR1 LNHDA, CDR2 SQIVND (reference sequence). V lost 8 bases, J lost 0 bases, and 11 bases lay in between. CDR3 bases: TGTGCCAGTGGGGGGGGGCTTAGCAATCAGCCCCAGCATTTT. Translated, it gives CASGGGLSNQPQHF.

The rearrangement joins TRBV5-3 to TRBJ2-3; TRBD2 agrees at 12 bases. TRBV5-3 is sorted into the ORF group, with uncertain function. V lost 5 bases and J lost 3; bases outside the gene matches: 4. This CDR3 is built from 15 residues. In nucleotides, the CDR3 is TGTGCCAGAAGGTGGACTAGCGGGGAAACAGATACGCAGTATTTT. Its translation is CARRWTSGETDTQYF.

For the CDR3, the DNA is TGTGCCATCAGTGGCAGGGGCTATGGCTACACCTTC. It specifies CAISGRGYGYTF. The V call is TRBV10-3, the J call TRBJ1-2; D possibly corresponds to TRBD1 (6 bases). V lost 4 bases and J 4 bases, leaving 7 bases between the germline ends. In germline, CDR1 is ENHRY, CDR2 SYGVKD. The CDR3 covers 12 residues.

The chain recombines TRBV5-1 with TRBJ2-5; D remains unclear. Matching the DNA end better, TRBJ2-7 makes the J call doubtful. The CDR3 runs 17 residues. Germline loops: CDR1 SGHRS, CDR2 YFSETQ. CDR3 bases: TGCGCCAGCCTCCCCGGAGCGAGAGGCCAAACAACCTACGAGCAGTACTTC. It encodes CASLPGARGQTTYEQYF.

The rearrangement uses TRBV7-6 and TRBJ2-1; 9 positions agree with TRBD2. The CDR3 length is 15 residues. Germline V gene lookup returns CDR1 SGHVS and CDR2 FNYEAQ. V was pared by 4 bases and J by 5 bases, with 6 bases of the junction left unmatched. In DNA form, the CDR3 reads TGTGCCAGCAGCTCCTGGACTAGCGTCCACAATGAGCAGTTCTTC. It translates to CASSSWTSVHNEQFF.

The rearrangement joins TRBV7-2 to TRBJ2-3; 9 bases line up with TRBD2. The ends lost 1 base at V and 3 bases at J; junction bases unmatched: 2. The germline CDR1 and CDR2 sequences are SGHTA and FQGNSA. The CDR3 has 15 amino acids. CDR3 coding DNA: TGTGCCAGCAGCTTAGTTAGCGGGGGAACAGATACGCAGTATTTT. Its translation: CASSLVSGGTDTQYF.

The rearrangement links TRBV11-2 to TRBJ1-5, with 7 bases that match TRBD1. Germline assignment: CDR1 SGHAT and CDR2 FQNNGV. V shed 4 bases and J 6 bases; nucleotides not matched to a gene: 9. This CDR3 is 15 amino acids long. In nucleotides, the CDR3 is TGTGCCAGCAGCTCAAGAGGGGGCTGGGGTCAGCCCCAGCATTTT. It codes for CASSSRGGWGQPQHF.

The rearrangement uses TRBV11-3 and TRBJ2-3; D ambiguous. The V end lost 2 bases, the J end lost 5 bases, and 8 bases lay between the germline ends. The germline V gene encodes CDR1 SGHNT and CDR2 YENEEA. This CDR3 region has 13 residues. DNA of the CDR3: TGTGCCAGCAGCTTACCCGGGCAAGATACGCAGTATTTT. This gives the protein CASSLPGQDTQYF.